The T cell receptor (beta chain) under discussion was sequenced for a study of post-analysis software for immune sequencing data (dated by TCRdb to between 2014 and 2017). Study-level background: Disease courses on record covered relapsing-remitting, secondary progressive and progressive-relapsing multiple sclerosis, though some patients had no subtype annotation. The multiple sclerosis patient repertoires were compared with around ten previously published healthy control repertoires from donors aged 6 to 25 years. A subset of samples was prepared in parallel using single-end sample barcoding, then pooled and co-amplified after Illumina adapter ligation. Overall results and qualifications from the work: Direct clustering with F measure revealed strong co-clustering of samples prepared in the same batch, which led to a batch-effect correction. The control group was slightly older than the multiple sclerosis patient group. Compared with controls, multiple sclerosis patients had significantly lower normalized Chao1 diversity, a finding suggesting substantial peripheral T-cell clonal expansion. Patients showed significantly higher frequencies than controls for roughly 5 TRBV segments, among them TRBV5-6, TRBV5-1 and TRBV20-1.

Relative to germline, V is 2 bases shorter and J is 2 bases shorter, with 9 bases between their ends. From the cysteine up to the phenylalanine, the CDR3 has a length of 14 residues. Only the CDR3 DNA is retained, 42 bases long and in frame from the first base. Concerning this clonotype: It lacks a known antigen. Per-nucleotide qualities are absent, and no much larger clonotype sits a single base away.

To demonstrate the VDJtools post-analysis software, the study profiled TCR beta repertoires from the peripheral blood of about 13 young patients with multiple sclerosis. The patients with multiple sclerosis were children and adolescents between roughly 6 and 17 years of age. The library was produced with PCR. TCRdb shows the sequencer as Illumina HiSeq 2500. To reduce PCR and sequencing biases, unique molecular identifiers were incorporated into the TCR beta cDNA libraries. About 500,000 cDNA molecules were obtained per 1 to 10 million input T cells, so each molecule approximated one T cell. The same protocol used for the earlier healthy control dataset was applied to prepare and sequence the patient libraries. Within a given batch, samples were prepared together, multiplexed and sequenced on the same HiSeq lane. The authors' pipeline ran thus. Raw barcoded reads were processed with MIGEC, and single-read molecular identifier groups were discarded before consensus assembly and CDR3 extraction. Clonotype tables were post-analysed with VDJtools, and diversity was normalized by down-sampling all datasets to the smallest sample size. To correct batch-related cross-sample contamination, repertoire overlap clustering matched CDR3 amino acid sequences but not nucleotide sequences. TCRdb handled the public reads itself, with Q25 trimming in fastp and clone calling in MiXCR, and kept productive beta chains. Entries that share a CDR3 protein sequence are merged under the most common genes and DNA. These V and J calls are TCRdb output, not the study's own analysis. The sample table lists roughly 800,000 distinct CDR3 sequences, about 32% of them with a count of one. Of the sample, under 0.7% falls within the top ten clones.

The sequenced sample consisted of blood. The chain couples TRBV12-3 or TRBV12-4 to TRBJ1-2; the D gene lacks a confident call. The sequence derives from a girl between 5 and 17 years old with multiple sclerosis. CDR3 loop: CASSLTSLNYGYTF. In nucleotides, the sequence is TGTGCCAGCAGTTTAACCTCCCTAAACTATGGCTACACCTTC.